Detailed here is one T cell receptor beta chain. There are a few counts of this clonotype. Its antigen has not been determined. No much larger clonotype is one base removed from it; base qualities were not supplied. The data stem from a study of T cells in Graves' hyperthyroidism and ophthalmopathy (dated 2019 in TCRdb). Background on the whole study: Peripheral blood samples were taken at initial diagnosis, before any treatment was given. A discovery cohort of about 95 patients, about 40 with Graves' ophthalmopathy and 57 with stable Graves' hyperthyroidism, was used to find distinguishing TCR V-J signatures. In addition, the study compared T-cell repertoires in thyroid tissue and in blood from 6 or 7 Graves' hyperthyroidism patients. The 100 discovery patients were randomly divided into training and test sets at a 7:3 ratio. TCR Vbeta CDR3 sequencing of fewer than 150 peripheral blood samples (over 40 ophthalmopathy, 75 hyperthyroidism and approximately 17 progressor patients) is reported in the paper. Following sampling, methimazole starting at 30 mg daily was given to hyperthyroidism patients, and high-dose intravenous methylprednisolone was given to ophthalmopathy patients. Prospective prediction of ophthalmopathy was tested in an independent validation cohort of fewer than 20 hyperthyroidism patients and roughly 16 patients who later progressed to ophthalmopathy. The full study reports these points: In validation, progression to ophthalmopathy was predicted by the model with 65% to 71% sensitivity and 72% to 85% specificity, a median of roughly 6 months before onset. In cross-validation, a model built on a 13 V-J signature told ophthalmopathy apart from stable hyperthyroidism with just under 90% sensitivity and about 81% specificity, and in testing the same model reached 80%/75%. No statistical method was used to set the sample size in advance, and investigators knew the group allocation. Blood samples also contained most of the expanded thyroid clonotypes (frequency above 0.001), which suggests that blood repertoires may reflect thyroid immune responses.

In the ophthalmopathy patients, disease was moderately to severely active, with a Clinical Activity Score of 3 or more, a NOSPECS grade of 4 or more, and a duration of less than 3 months. Patients with uncontrolled infections, other autoimmune diseases, pregnancy or lactation were excluded. Diagnoses relied on clinical symptoms, serum thyroxine and TRAb, thyroid ultrasound and orbital computed tomography. Ficoll-Paque density gradient centrifugation was used to isolate PBMCs from under 11 ml of fresh peripheral blood. Total RNA was extracted using Trizol reagent, and RNA quality was assessed on an Agilent 2100 Bioanalyzer. The TCR beta CDR3 regions were amplified from RNA transcripts. The TCR CDR3 was subjected to a first round of RT-PCR using the HTBI primer set and the Qiagen OneStep RT-PCR kit. The libraries were constructed in a second round of multiplex PCR and then size-selected and purified. Sequencing of the libraries was done on an Illumina HiSeq2000 using paired-end 100 bp reads. As for how the authors treated the data: Raw data were processed with SOAPnuke, discarding reads with adapters, uncalled bases, mean Phred below 15, or no exact constant-primer or identifier match. COPE v1.2.5 was used to merge the high-quality paired reads, and each unique nucleotide sequence was defined as a clonotype. MiTCR v1.1 was used to align the clonotypes against IMGT TRBV, TRBD and TRBJ reference segments. Analysis was restricted to V-J combinations with a frequency above 0.0001, which covered about 99% of repertoires. The TCS score was defined as the ratio of F50 (clonal expansion) to E x V (chaos), calculated using BLOSUM62-based TCRdist between CDR3 peptides within each V-J. Welch's t-statistics and random forest reduced around 510 V-J features to 10 to 15, which were used in a naive Bayes classifier (R e1071). TCRdb ran its own pipeline on the public reads, namely fastp trimming at Q25 and MiXCR clone calling, and kept in-frame beta chains. Records with the same CDR3 protein are collapsed into one entry carrying the most frequent genes and DNA. Clone size and V and J calls follow TCRdb, not the original study. The sample table lists fewer than 750,000 distinct CDR3 sequences, more than 12% of them with a count of one. Of the sample, roughly an eighth falls within the top ten clones.

The germline V gene gives CDR1 as SGHTA and CDR2 as FQGNSA. The V end gives up 1 base and the J end 3 bases, leaving 5 bases in the junction not matched to a gene. The CDR3 covers 16 residues, taking in both the cysteine and the phenylalanine. CDR3 DNA is the only sequence kept; it has 48 bases, read in frame from the first base. The sample was blood. The sequence joins TRBV7-2 to TRBJ2-1, with 8 junctional bases fitting TRBD1. The source of this sequence is a woman in her fifties or sixties with Graves' ophthalmopathy. The DNA sequence is as follows: TGTGCCAGCAGCTTAGTATGGACAGGGATCTACAATGAGCAGTTCTTC. This sequence encodes CASSLVWTGIYNEQFF.